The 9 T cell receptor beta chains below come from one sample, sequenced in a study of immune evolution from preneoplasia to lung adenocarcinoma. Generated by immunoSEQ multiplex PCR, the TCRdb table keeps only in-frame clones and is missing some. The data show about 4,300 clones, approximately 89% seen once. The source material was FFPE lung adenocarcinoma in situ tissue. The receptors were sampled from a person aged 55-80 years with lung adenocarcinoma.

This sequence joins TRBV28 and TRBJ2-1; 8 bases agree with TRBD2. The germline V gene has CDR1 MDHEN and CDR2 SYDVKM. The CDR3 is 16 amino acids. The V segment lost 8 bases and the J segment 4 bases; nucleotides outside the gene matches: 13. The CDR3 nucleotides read TGTGCCAGCTCCCCCGGGGGACTAGAAGGGTACAATGAGCAGTTCTTC. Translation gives CASSPGGLEGYNEQFF.

In nucleotides, the CDR3 is TGTGCCAGCAGTCCCGTCGGGACAGCCAGGGTTAGCAATCAGCCCCAGCATTTT. Its translation is CASSPVGTARVSNQPQHF. This chain links TRBV27 with TRBJ1-5; 7 positions match TRBD1. This CDR3 comprises 18 residues. Germline lookup yields CDR1 MNHEY and CDR2 SMNVEV (reference sequence). V trimming: 5 bases; J trimming: 0 bases; junction bases outside the gene matches: 13.

The CDR3 DNA is TGTGCCTGGACCACACAGGGGGCAATCGGAAACACCATATATTTT. Translating it yields CAWTTQGAIGNTIYF. The chain employs TRBV30 and TRBJ1-3, with 9 positions matching TRBD1. After removal of 4 bases from V and 4 bases from J, the junction contained 8 bases not matched to a gene. Germline V gene sequence: CDR1 GTSNPN, CDR2 SVGIG (reference sequence). The CDR3 sequence is 15 residues long.

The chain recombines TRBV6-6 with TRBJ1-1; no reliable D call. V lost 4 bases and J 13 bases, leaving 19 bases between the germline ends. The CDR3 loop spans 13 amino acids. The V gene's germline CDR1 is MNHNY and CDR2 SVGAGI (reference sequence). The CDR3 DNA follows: TGTGCCAGCAGTTCTAAGTCGAGGGCACTACTTTTCTTT. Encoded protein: CASSSKSRALLFF.

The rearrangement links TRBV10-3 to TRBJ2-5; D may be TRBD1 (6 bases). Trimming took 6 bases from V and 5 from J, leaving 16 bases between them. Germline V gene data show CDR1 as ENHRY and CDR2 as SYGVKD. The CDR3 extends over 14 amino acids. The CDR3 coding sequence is TGTGCCATCAGCGACTCAGGGGTGGGGGAGACCCAGTACTTC. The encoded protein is CAISDSGVGETQYF.

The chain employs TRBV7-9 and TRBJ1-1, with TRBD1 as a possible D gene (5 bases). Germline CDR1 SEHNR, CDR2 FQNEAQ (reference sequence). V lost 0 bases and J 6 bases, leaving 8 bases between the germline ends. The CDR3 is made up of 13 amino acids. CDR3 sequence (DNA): TGTGCCAGCAGCTTAGCGGGGGGAGCTGAAGCTTTCTTT. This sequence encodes CASSLAGGAEAFF.

The CDR3: CASSSEPTLYYGYTF. In DNA, the CDR3 is TGTGCCAGCAGTAGCGAACCCACCTTATACTATGGCTACACCTTC. This chain connects TRBV6-5 to TRBJ1-2; no firm D call. This CDR3 is 15 amino acids long. Trimming took off 5 bases at V and 3 bases at J, with 16 bases between the two ends. Per germline, CDR1 MNHEY and CDR2 SVGAGI.

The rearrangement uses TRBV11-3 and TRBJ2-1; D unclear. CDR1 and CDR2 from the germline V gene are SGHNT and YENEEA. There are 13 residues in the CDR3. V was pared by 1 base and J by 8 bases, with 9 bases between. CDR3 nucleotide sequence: TGTGCCAGCAGCTTAGGCAGGAGTTATGAGCAGTTCTTC. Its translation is CASSLGRSYEQFF.

CDR3: CASRRYSLDTQYF. The CDR3 DNA reads as TGTGCCAGCAGGCGTTACAGCTTGGATACGCAGTATTTT. The V call is TRBV6-4, the J call TRBJ2-3; D is unresolved. The CDR3 totals 13 residues. Germline CDR1 is MRHNA and CDR2 is SNTAGT. Trimming cost V 6 bases and J 6 bases, with 13 bases left between them.